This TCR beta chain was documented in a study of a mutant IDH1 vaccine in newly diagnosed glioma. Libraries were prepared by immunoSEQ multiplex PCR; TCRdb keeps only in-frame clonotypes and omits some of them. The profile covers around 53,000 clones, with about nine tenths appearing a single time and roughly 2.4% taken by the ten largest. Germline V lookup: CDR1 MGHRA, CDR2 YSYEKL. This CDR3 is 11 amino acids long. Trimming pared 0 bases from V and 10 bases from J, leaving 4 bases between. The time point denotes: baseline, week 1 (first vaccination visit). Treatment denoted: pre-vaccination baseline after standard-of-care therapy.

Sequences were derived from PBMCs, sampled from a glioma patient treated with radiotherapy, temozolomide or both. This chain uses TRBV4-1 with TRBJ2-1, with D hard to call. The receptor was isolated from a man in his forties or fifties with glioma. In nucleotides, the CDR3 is TGCGCCAGCAGCCAAGATCTAGAGCAGTTCTTC. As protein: CASSQDLEQFF.